The clone carrying this T cell receptor (beta chain) was seen a few times. Its target is unknown. The data originate from a study of identical twins. Overall study results and limits: With beta out-of-frame sequences, excess sharing by twins was weaker. Abundant beta clonotypes from cord blood had fewer insertions, unlike memory repertoires, which showed none.

MiXCR, run by TCRdb on the 5' RACE reads, gives a single entry per CDR3 protein. The sample contains about 690,000 distinct CDR3 sequences, 21% of which appear only once. Germline CDR1 is LGHNA and CDR2 is YSLEER. This CDR3 has 15 residues. V was cut by 4 bases and J by 6 bases, with 16 bases left in between. The data were also submitted as part of a second study, on T cells expressing NK-cell markers. From that study: Repertoire data for TCR beta were derived from sorted T cells (CD3+CD56+NKG2C+, CD3+CD56+NKG2C- and CD3+CD56-NKG2C+). Unclear, still, was the HCMV specificity of the expanded NKG2C+ T cell clones.

The rearrangement uses TRBV4-3 and TRBJ2-1; D possibly matches TRBD1 or TRBD2 (6 bases each). The sequenced material came from PBMCs. The TCR comes from a woman aged 18 to 35 in good health. This CDR3 is CASSPPAGGGNEQFF. The CDR3 coding sequence is TGCGCCAGCAGCCCCCCCGCCGGAGGGGGCAATGAGCAGTTCTTC.